This T cell receptor beta chain emerged from a study of cytomegalovirus exposure and HLA in healthy donors. With 60 Vbeta and 13 Jbeta primers, the PCR was carried out. Assay used: immunoSEQ multiplex PCR; TCRdb lists only in-frame clones, some missing. The sample holds about 200,000 clones, roughly 83% seen once. Trimming took off 4 bases at V and 3 bases at J, with 7 bases between the two ends. The V gene's germline CDR1 is SGHDT and CDR2 YYEEEE. CDR3 length: 12 residues. The chain carries TRBV5-6 and TRBJ1-2, with a tentative D call TRBD1 (5 bases). The source of this sequence is a girl aged 10-17 years in good health and CMV-seronegative. Sequencing input: PBMCs. CDR3 loop: CASSPRDYGYTF. DNA of the CDR3: TGTGCCAGCAGCCCCAGGGACTATGGCTACACCTTC.